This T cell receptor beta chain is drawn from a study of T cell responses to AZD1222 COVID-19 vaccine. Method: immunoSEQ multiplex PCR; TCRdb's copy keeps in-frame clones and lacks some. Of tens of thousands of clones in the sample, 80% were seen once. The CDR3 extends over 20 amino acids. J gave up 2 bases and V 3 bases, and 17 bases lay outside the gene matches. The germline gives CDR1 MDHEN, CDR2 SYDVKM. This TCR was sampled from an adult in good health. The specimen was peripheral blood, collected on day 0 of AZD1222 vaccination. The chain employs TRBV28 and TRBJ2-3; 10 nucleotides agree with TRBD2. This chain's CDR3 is CASSFTSGEKQSWNTDTQYF. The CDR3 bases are TGTGCCAGCAGTTTTACTAGCGGGGAAAAACAATCCTGGAACACAGATACGCAGTATTTT.